The 3 T cell receptor beta chains below were found in one sample sequenced in a study of blood T cells in healthy people across ages. For the second PCR, which ran for roughly 7 to 11 cycles, a sample-barcoded 5' primer and a J-beta primer mix were used. Each CDR3 protein is one row after TCRdb ran MiXCR on the 5' RACE reads. The sample shows hundreds of thousands of distinct CDR3 sequences, roughly 32% of them seen only once. The sample taken for sequencing was blood. The receptor set was obtained from a woman of 80 years or more in good health.

Worth noting for this clonotype: One junction end disagrees with the germline gene, perhaps due to a read error. The rearrangement links TRBV3-1 to TRBJ2-6; D call uncertain. CDR1 and CDR2 from the germline V gene are LGHDT and YNNKEL (reference sequence). The CDR3 is made up of 14 amino acids. In DNA form, the CDR3 reads TGTGCAAGCAGTCGGTACTCTGGGGCCAACGTCCTGACTTTC. It encodes CASSRYSGANVLTF.

The chain links TRBV12-3 or TRBV12-4 to TRBJ1-3; D uncertain. The V end was cut by 5 bases, the J end by 0 bases, with 14 bases between. This CDR3 comprises 16 residues. The CDR3 region has the DNA TGTGCCAGCAGTAAGGAGTTAGCGCGCTCTGGAAACACCATATATTTT. This encodes CASSKELARSGNTIYF.

For this clonotype: With a much larger clone just one base away, this may be a read error. The chain uses TRBV5-1 and TRBJ1-1; TRBD1 is a possible D gene (6 bases). The germline CDR1 and CDR2 sequences are SGHRS and YFSETQ. The CDR3 runs to 13 residues. Trimming pared 7 bases from V and 4 bases from J, leaving 14 bases between. The DNA for the CDR3 is TGCGCCAGCTTGGGGGCAGGGCTCACTGAAGCTTTCTTT. It yields the protein CASLGAGLTEAFF.